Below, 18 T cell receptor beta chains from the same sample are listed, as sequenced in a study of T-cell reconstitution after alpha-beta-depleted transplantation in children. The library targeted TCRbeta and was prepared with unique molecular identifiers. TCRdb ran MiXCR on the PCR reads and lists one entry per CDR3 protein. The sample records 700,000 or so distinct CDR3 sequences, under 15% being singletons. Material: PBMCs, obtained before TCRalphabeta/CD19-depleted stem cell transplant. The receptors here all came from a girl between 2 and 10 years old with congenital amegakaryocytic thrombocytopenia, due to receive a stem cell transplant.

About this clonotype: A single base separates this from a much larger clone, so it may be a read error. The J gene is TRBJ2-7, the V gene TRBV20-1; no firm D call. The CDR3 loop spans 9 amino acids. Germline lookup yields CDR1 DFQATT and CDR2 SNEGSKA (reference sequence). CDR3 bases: TGCAGTGCTGGCTACGAGCAGTCCTTC. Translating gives CSAGYEQSF.

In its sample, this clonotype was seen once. The DNA for the CDR3 is TGTGCCAGCAGCCAATACGGGACAGGGGTTGAGACCCAGTACTTC. This encodes CASSQYGTGVETQYF. The chain carries TRBV11-1 and TRBJ2-5; TRBD1 matches at 10 bases. Germline V lookup: CDR1 SGHAT, CDR2 FQDESV (reference sequence). Unmatched junction bases numbered 8, after V lost 5 bases and J lost 5 bases. The CDR3 runs to 15 residues.

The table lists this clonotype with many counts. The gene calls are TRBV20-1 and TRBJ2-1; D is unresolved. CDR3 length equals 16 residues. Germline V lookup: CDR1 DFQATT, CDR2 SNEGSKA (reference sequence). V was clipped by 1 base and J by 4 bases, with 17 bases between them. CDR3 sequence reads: CSARVFTGLVYNEQFF. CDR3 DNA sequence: TGCAGTGCTAGAGTGTTTACGGGCCTCGTTTACAATGAGCAGTTCTTC.

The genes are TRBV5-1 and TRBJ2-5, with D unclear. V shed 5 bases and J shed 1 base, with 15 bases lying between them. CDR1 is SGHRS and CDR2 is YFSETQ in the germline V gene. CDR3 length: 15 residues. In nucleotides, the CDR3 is TGCGCCAGCAGTTCCCCTGAGCTGAGCCAAGAGACCCAGTACTTC. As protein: CASSSPELSQETQYF. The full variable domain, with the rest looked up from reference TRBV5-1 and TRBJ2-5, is KAGVTQTPRYLIKTRGQQVTLSCSPISGHRSVSWYQQTPGQGLQFLFEYFSETQRNKGNFPGRFSGRQFSNSRSEMNVSTLELGDSALYLCASSSPELSQETQYFGPGTRLLVL.

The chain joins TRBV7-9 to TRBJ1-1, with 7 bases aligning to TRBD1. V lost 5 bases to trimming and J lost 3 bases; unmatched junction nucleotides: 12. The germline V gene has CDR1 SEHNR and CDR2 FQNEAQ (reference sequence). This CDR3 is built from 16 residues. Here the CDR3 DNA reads TGTGCCAGCAGCCATAGACAGGGCGGAGGGTACACTGAAGCTTTCTTT. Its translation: CASSHRQGGGYTEAFF.

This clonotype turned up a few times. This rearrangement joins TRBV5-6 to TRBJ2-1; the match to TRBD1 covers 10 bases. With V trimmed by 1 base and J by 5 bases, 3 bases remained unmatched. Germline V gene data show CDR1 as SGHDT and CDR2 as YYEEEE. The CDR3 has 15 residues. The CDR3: CASSLLGTGDNEQFF. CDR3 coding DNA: TGTGCCAGCAGCTTGCTCGGGACAGGGGACAATGAGCAGTTCTTC. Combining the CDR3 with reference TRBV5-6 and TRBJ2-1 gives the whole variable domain DAGVTQSPTHLIKTRGQQVTLRCSPKSGHDTVSWYQQALGQGPQFIFQYYEEEERQRGNFPDRFSGHQFPNYSSELNVNALLLGDSALYLCASSLLGTGDNEQFFGPGTRLTVL.

For the CDR3, the DNA is TGTGCCAGCACCCTATCTAGCGGGATCCCCTACGAGCAGTACTTC. The encoded protein is CASTLSSGIPYEQYF. The chain has TRBV28 and TRBJ2-7; 9 bases fit TRBD2. Trimming removed 7 bases from V and 2 bases from J; junction bases left unmatched: 9. The CDR3 runs to 15 residues. Germline V gene data show CDR1 as MDHEN and CDR2 as SYDVKM.

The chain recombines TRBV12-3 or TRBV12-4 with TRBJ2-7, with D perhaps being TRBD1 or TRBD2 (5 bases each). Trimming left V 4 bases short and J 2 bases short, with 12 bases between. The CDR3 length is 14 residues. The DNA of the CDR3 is TGTGCCAGCAGTTCCCGGGACGGCACCTACGAGCAGTACTTC. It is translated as CASSSRDGTYEQYF.

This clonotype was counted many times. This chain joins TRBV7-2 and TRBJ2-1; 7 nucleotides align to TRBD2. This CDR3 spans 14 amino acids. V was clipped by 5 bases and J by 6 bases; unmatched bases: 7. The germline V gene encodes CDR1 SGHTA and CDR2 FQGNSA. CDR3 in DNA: TGTGCCAGCAGCACGGGGGGAGGGCGCAATGAGCAGTTCTTC. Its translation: CASSTGGGRNEQFF.

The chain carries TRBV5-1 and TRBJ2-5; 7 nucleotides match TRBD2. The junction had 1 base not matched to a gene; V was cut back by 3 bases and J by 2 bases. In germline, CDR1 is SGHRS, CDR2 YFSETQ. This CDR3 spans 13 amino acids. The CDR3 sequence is CASSWRGQETQYF. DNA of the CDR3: TGCGCCAGCAGCTGGCGGGGGCAAGAGACCCAGTACTTC.

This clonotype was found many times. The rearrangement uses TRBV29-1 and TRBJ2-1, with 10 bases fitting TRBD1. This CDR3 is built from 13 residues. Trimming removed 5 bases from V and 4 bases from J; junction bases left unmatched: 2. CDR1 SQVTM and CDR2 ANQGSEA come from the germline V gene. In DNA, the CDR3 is TGCAGCGTTCAGGGACAGGGGTACAATGAGCAGTTCTTC. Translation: CSVQGQGYNEQFF.

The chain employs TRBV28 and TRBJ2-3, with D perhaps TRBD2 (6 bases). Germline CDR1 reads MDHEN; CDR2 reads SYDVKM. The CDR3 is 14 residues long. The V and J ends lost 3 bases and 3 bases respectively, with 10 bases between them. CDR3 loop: CASSFSGATDTQYF. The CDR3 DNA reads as TGTGCCAGCAGTTTTAGCGGAGCGACAGATACGCAGTATTTT. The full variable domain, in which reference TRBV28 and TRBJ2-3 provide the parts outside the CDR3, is DVKVTQSSRYLVKRTGEKVFLECVQDMDHENMFWYRQDPGLGLRLIYFSYDVKMKEKGDIPEGYSVSREKKERFSLILESASTNQTSMYLCASSFSGATDTQYFGPGTRLTVL.

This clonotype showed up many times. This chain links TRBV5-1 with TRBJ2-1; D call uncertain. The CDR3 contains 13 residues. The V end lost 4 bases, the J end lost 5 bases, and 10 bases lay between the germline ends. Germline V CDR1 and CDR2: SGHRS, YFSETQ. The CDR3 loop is CASSVVVDNEQFF. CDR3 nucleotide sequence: TGCGCCAGCAGCGTCGTGGTCGACAATGAGCAGTTCTTC.

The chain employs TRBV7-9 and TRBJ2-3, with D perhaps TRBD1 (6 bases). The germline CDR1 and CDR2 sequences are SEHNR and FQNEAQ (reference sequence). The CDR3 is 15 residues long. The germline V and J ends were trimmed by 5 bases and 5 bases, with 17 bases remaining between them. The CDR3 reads CASSPGVMSGDTQYF. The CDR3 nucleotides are TGTGCCAGCAGCCCAGGGGTGATGTCGGGAGATACGCAGTATTTT.

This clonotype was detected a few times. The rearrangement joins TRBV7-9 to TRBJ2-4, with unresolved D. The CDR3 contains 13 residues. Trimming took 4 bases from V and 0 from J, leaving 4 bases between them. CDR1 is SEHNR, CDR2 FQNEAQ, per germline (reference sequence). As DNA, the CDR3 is TGTGCCAGCAGCTGGCCAGCCAAAAACATTCAGTACTTC. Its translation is CASSWPAKNIQYF.

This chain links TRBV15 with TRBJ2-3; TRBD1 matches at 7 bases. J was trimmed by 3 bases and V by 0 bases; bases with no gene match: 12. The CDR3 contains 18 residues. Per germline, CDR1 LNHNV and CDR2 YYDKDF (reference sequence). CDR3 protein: CATSRDLMGAGGTDTQYF. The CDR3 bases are TGTGCCACCAGCAGAGATCTTATGGGGGCAGGGGGTACAGATACGCAGTATTTT.

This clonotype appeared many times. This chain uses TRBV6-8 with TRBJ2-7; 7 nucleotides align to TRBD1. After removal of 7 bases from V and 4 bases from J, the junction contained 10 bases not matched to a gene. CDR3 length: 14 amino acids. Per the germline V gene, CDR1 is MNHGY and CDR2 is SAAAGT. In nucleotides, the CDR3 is TGTGCCAGCAATCGGAAAGGGGGCTCGTACGAGCAGTACTTC. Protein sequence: CASNRKGGSYEQYF.

This chain's CDR3 is CSVVGQGASDTQYF. The CDR3 bases are TGCAGCGTTGTAGGGCAGGGGGCATCAGATACGCAGTATTTT. This sequence joins TRBV29-1 and TRBJ2-3; 8 nucleotides match TRBD1. The CDR3 totals 14 residues. After removal of 4 bases from V and 4 bases from J, the junction contained 7 bases not matched to a gene. Germline V CDR1 and CDR2: SQVTM, ANQGSEA.